This entry lists 31 T cell receptor beta chains sequenced from one sample in a study of T cell changes during pregnancy in multiple sclerosis. TCRdb's table, derived via immunoSEQ multiplex PCR, lists solely in-frame clones and lacks some. The sample has 74,000 or so clones, approximately 92% seen once. This specimen was CD4+ T cells from peripheral blood mononuclear cells, taken before pregnancy. The receptor set was obtained from a female donor with multiple sclerosis, enrolled in a pregnancy study.

This chain joins TRBV29-1 and TRBJ2-1; a weak D match, TRBD2 (6 bases). V lost 2 bases and J lost 4, with 12 bases in between. Germline CDR1 SQVTM, CDR2 ANQGSEA. The CDR3 contains 14 residues. CDR3 amino acids: CSVEHGSKYNEQFF. CDR3 in DNA: TGCAGCGTTGAACACGGGAGTAAGTACAATGAGCAGTTCTTC.

The rearrangement joins TRBV5-4 to TRBJ1-2; D possibly corresponds to TRBD1 (5 bases). The CDR3 totals 14 residues. CDR1 SGHNT and CDR2 YYREEE come from the germline V gene (reference sequence). V gave up 3 bases and J gave up 3 bases, with 12 bases separating them. CDR3 nucleotide sequence: TGTGCCAGCAGCTCCGGGGGAGGTGACTATGGCTACACCTTC. Amino acids: CASSSGGGDYGYTF.

The chain links TRBV11-2 to TRBJ2-3, with 7 bases aligning to TRBD1. CDR1 and CDR2 (germline): SGHAT, FQNNGV. The CDR3 runs 15 residues. The trim removed 3 bases at V and 3 bases at J, leaving 6 bases unmatched. This chain's CDR3 is CASSFTGDGTDTQYF. The CDR3 nucleotides are TGTGCCAGCAGCTTTACAGGGGACGGGACAGATACGCAGTATTTT.

V gene TRBV11-2 combines with J gene TRBJ1-2, with D uncertain. Germline assignment: CDR1 SGHAT and CDR2 FQNNGV. The CDR3 has 16 amino acids. V was cut by 0 bases and J by 1 base, with 12 bases left in between. The CDR3 sequence is CASSLDQVTRNYGYTF. CDR3 nucleotide sequence: TGTGCCAGCAGCTTAGATCAAGTGACACGTAACTATGGCTACACCTTC. Looking up the rest from reference TRBV11-2 and TRBJ1-2 gives the full variable domain: EAGVAQSPRYKIIEKRQSVAFWCNPISGHATLYWYQQILGQGPKLLIQFQNNGVVDDSQLPKDRFSAERLKGVDSTLKIQPAKLEDSAVYLCASSLDQVTRNYGYTFGSGTRLTVV.

The rearrangement uses TRBV7-2 and TRBJ2-7; the match to TRBD1 covers 9 bases. V shed 5 bases and J 5 bases; nucleotides not matched to a gene: 10. CDR3 length: 15 residues. Looked up from germline, CDR1 is SGHTA and CDR2 is FQGNSA. CDR3 sequence reads: CASSPPAGTGNEQYF. The DNA for the CDR3 is TGTGCCAGCAGCCCACCGGCCGGGACAGGGAACGAGCAGTACTTC.

V is TRBV9 and J is TRBJ2-3, with 7 positions matching TRBD2. The CDR3 totals 15 residues. V lost 2 bases and J lost 4; bases outside the gene matches: 7. Germline V gives CDR1 SGDLS, CDR2 YYNGEE. This CDR3 is CASSVNPGGSDTQYF. The CDR3 DNA is TGTGCCAGCAGCGTGAATCCGGGAGGCTCAGATACGCAGTATTTT.

This sequence joins TRBV7-3 and TRBJ2-5, with D perhaps TRBD1 (6 bases). This CDR3 region has 14 residues. CDR1 is SGHTA and CDR2 is FQGTGA in the germline V gene. V shed 4 bases and J shed 5 bases, with 14 bases lying between them. The DNA for the CDR3 is TGTGCCAGCAGCTCTCAGGGGTTTGGGGAGACCCAGTACTTC. Protein: CASSSQGFGETQYF. The full variable domain, its missing parts supplied by reference TRBV7-3 and TRBJ2-5, is GAGVSQTPSNKVTEKGKYVELRCDPISGHTALYWYRQSLGQGPEFLIYFQGTGAADDSGLPNDRFFAVRPEGSVSTLKIQRTERGDSAVYLCASSSQGFGETQYFGPGTRLLVL.

The chain joins TRBV11-2 to TRBJ2-5; 16 bases match TRBD2. This CDR3 has 17 amino acids. Germline V gene lookup returns CDR1 SGHAT and CDR2 FQNNGV. The V segment lost 5 bases and the J segment 5 bases; nucleotides outside the gene matches: 8. The CDR3 DNA reads as TGTGCCAGCAGCCCGGGGACTAGCGGGAGGGAGGGGGAGACCCAGTACTTC. It codes for CASSPGTSGREGETQYF.

This chain uses TRBV10-2 with TRBJ1-2; a possible D gene is TRBD1 (5 bases). V lost 0 bases to trimming and J lost 2 bases, with 13 bases between them. CDR1 and CDR2 (germline): WSHSY, SAAADI. This CDR3 has 16 residues. The CDR3 reads CASSESIGVGNYGYTF. The CDR3 coding sequence is TGCGCCAGCAGTGAGTCGATAGGGGTTGGAAACTATGGCTACACCTTC.

The genes are TRBV6-1 and TRBJ1-3; tentatively, D is TRBD1 (6 bases). Deletions cut 10 bases from V and 8 bases from J, with 21 bases between. The CDR3 contains 14 residues. Germline assignment: CDR1 MNHNS and CDR2 SASEGT. The CDR3: CATASRTAGDTIYF. In DNA, the CDR3 is TGTGCCACCGCCTCTCGGACAGCAGGGGACACCATATATTTT.

The V call is TRBV19, the J call TRBJ2-5; 7 bases align to TRBD2. CDR3 length equals 15 residues. The V segment lost 4 bases and the J segment 1 base; nucleotides outside the gene matches: 6. The germline V gene has CDR1 LNHDA and CDR2 SQIVND (reference sequence). As DNA, the CDR3 is TGTGCCAGTAGTAAGGATAGCGGGCTCCAAGAGACCCAGTACTTC. Translating gives CASSKDSGLQETQYF.

This clone was recorded many times. The V call is TRBV5-6, the J call TRBJ2-2; 8 bases line up with TRBD1. CDR1 is SGHDT, CDR2 YYEEEE, per germline. There are 16 residues in the CDR3. The junction had 5 bases not matched to a gene; V was cut back by 3 bases and J by 1 base. The CDR3 is CASSWTGQGNTGELFF. CDR3 nucleotides: TGTGCCAGCAGCTGGACCGGACAGGGGAACACCGGGGAGCTGTTTTTT.

V gene TRBV9 combines with J gene TRBJ1-2; D call uncertain. The CDR3 covers 15 residues. V lost 0 bases, J lost 3 bases, and 12 bases lay in between. Germline V gene lookup returns CDR1 SGDLS and CDR2 YYNGEE. The CDR3: CASSVELVPHYGYTF. In DNA form, the CDR3 reads TGTGCCAGCAGCGTAGAGCTGGTACCCCACTATGGCTACACCTTC.

The chain is built from TRBV2 and TRBJ1-6; D might be TRBD1 (6 bases). The germline gives CDR1 SNHLY, CDR2 FYNNEI. The CDR3 is 15 residues long. V lost 7 bases to trimming and J lost 0 bases, with 10 bases between them. The CDR3 sequence is CASNTGSSYNSPLHF. The DNA for the CDR3 is TGTGCCAGCAACACAGGGAGCTCCTATAATTCACCCCTCCACTTT.

This clone was seen once. This chain connects TRBV7-6 to TRBJ2-1; weak D call: TRBD2 (5 bases). Germline V gene lookup returns CDR1 SGHVS and CDR2 FNYEAQ. With 4 bases removed from V and 1 base from J, the gap between germline ends came to 8 bases. This CDR3 comprises 14 residues. DNA of the CDR3: TGTGCCAGCAGCTACGAGCGGTCCTACAATGAGCAGTTCTTC. Its protein product is CASSYERSYNEQFF.

The chain recombines TRBV5-1 with TRBJ2-1; 15 nucleotides align to TRBD2. CDR3 length: 17 residues. Germline V gene lookup returns CDR1 SGHRS and CDR2 YFSETQ. J was trimmed by 5 bases and V by 4 bases; bases with no gene match: 7. The DNA of the CDR3 is TGCGCCAGCAGCACTCGGACTAGCGGGAGGGCCAACAATGAGCAGTTCTTC. Translated, it gives CASSTRTSGRANNEQFF.

V is TRBV2 and J is TRBJ2-1, with D possibly TRBD1 on 5 matching bases. This CDR3 has 13 amino acids. V was cut by 11 bases and J by 7 bases, with 18 bases left in between. Germline V gene data show CDR1 as SNHLY and CDR2 as FYNNEI. The DNA of the CDR3 is TGTGCCGGGGCCTACGGTATGGGGAATGAGCAGTTCTTC. Translating it yields CAGAYGMGNEQFF.

The J gene is TRBJ2-7, the V gene TRBV19; tentative D call: TRBD1 (6 bases). The V end was cut by 5 bases, the J end by 6 bases, with 11 bases between. This CDR3 has 12 residues. The germline CDR1 and CDR2 sequences are LNHDA and SQIVND (reference sequence). The DNA for the CDR3 is TGTGCCAGTAGTGTGGACAGTTCCGAGCAGTACTTC. It encodes CASSVDSSEQYF.

The rearrangement joins TRBV5-3 to TRBJ1-5; the match to TRBD1 covers 8 bases. TRBV5-3 is treated as an ORF (open reading frame) with a function not yet certain. The CDR3 runs to 20 residues. The ends lost 1 base at V and 0 bases at J; junction bases unmatched: 15. CDR3 sequence (DNA): TGTGCCAGAAGCTTGCTTGACAGGGGCCCACCCTGCGATAGCAATCAGCCCCAGCATTTT. Protein product: CARSLLDRGPPCDSNQPQHF.

The chain recombines TRBV15 with TRBJ1-4; 10 bases match TRBD1. The CDR3 is 17 residues long. Germline V gene lookup returns CDR1 LNHNV and CDR2 YYDKDF (reference sequence). Losses at the gene ends were 6 bases for V and 1 base for J; bases not matched to a gene: 8. The CDR3 sequence is CATSPRTGGQTNEKLFF. CDR3 bases: TGTGCCACCAGTCCCCGGACAGGGGGACAAACTAATGAAAAACTGTTTTTT.

This chain connects TRBV5-1 to TRBJ1-2, with 7 bases matching TRBD1. J lost 10 bases, V lost 0 bases, and 9 bases had no gene match. Germline CDR1 reads SGHRS; CDR2 reads YFSETQ. CDR3 length: 14 residues. DNA of the CDR3: TGCGCCAGCAGCTTGGATCCAGGGGGAAAGATCTACACCTTC. This sequence encodes CASSLDPGGKIYTF.

This clone is a singleton in its sample. The CDR3 DNA reads as TGTGCCAGCAGTTTTCAGGGTGCGTACGAGCAGTACTTC. This codes for CASSFQGAYEQYF. The genes are TRBV28 and TRBJ2-7; possibly TRBD1 for D (5 bases). Germline CDR1 is MDHEN and CDR2 is SYDVKM. V gave up 3 bases and J gave up 4 bases, with 10 bases separating them. This CDR3 region has 13 residues.

The rearrangement uses TRBV10-2 and TRBJ1-1, with D unclear. The CDR3 is made up of 13 amino acids. The ends were cut back, 5 bases at V and 8 bases at J, with 15 bases in the middle. Germline loops: CDR1 WSHSY, CDR2 SAAADI. CDR3 bases: TGCGCCAGCAGTTTTGGGCCCCAGCGGGAAGCTTTCTTT. Translating gives CASSFGPQREAFF.

The V gene is TRBV5-1, the J gene TRBJ1-6; possible D gene TRBD1, 5 bases. The CDR3 covers 18 residues. Germline V gene sequence: CDR1 SGHRS, CDR2 YFSETQ. Trimming took 0 bases from V and 0 from J, leaving 13 bases between them. The CDR3 DNA is TGCGCCAGCAGCTTGGCAACAGGTCTTAGCTCCTATAATTCACCCCTCCACTTT. Translating it yields CASSLATGLSSYNSPLHF.

The V call is TRBV9, the J call TRBJ2-7; weak D call: TRBD1 (6 bases). Germline CDR1 is SGDLS and CDR2 is YYNGEE. The CDR3 spans 12 residues. The V gene lost 5 bases and the J gene lost 6 bases, with 12 bases spanning the gap. DNA of the CDR3: TGTGCCAGCAGTCTAGGGGGTGCCGAGCAGTACTTC. This gives the protein CASSLGGAEQYF.

This chain connects TRBV30 to TRBJ1-4, with a tentative D call TRBD1 (6 bases). CDR3 length: 12 residues. The germline V and J ends were trimmed by 8 bases and 3 bases, with 10 bases remaining between them. Germline loops: CDR1 GTSNPN, CDR2 SVGIG (reference sequence). The CDR3 nucleotides are TGTGCCGGCAGGGGCGCTAATGAAAAACTGTTTTTT. Protein product: CAGRGANEKLFF.

This chain uses TRBV14 with TRBJ2-5, with D maybe TRBD2 (5 bases). This CDR3 has 18 amino acids. Germline assignment: CDR1 SGHDN and CDR2 FVKESK. The V and J ends lost 1 base and 1 base respectively, with 19 bases between them. CDR3 bases: TGTGCCAGCAGCCAAGGCGAGGTACAGCGGCAGCTCCAAGAGACCCAGTACTTC. Translating it yields CASSQGEVQRQLQETQYF. Using reference TRBV14 and TRBJ2-5 for the parts outside the CDR3, the full variable domain is EAGVTQFPSHSVIEKGQTVTLRCDPISGHDNLYWYRRVMGKEIKFLLHFVKESKQDESGMPNNRFLAERTGGTYSTLKVQPAELEDSGVYFCASSQGEVQRQLQETQYFGPGTRLLVL.

The rearrangement joins TRBV6-5 to TRBJ2-5; TRBD1 agrees at 10 bases. The J segment lost 3 bases and the V segment lost 6 bases, leaving 4 bases of the junction unmatched. CDR3 size: 14 residues. The germline CDR1 and CDR2 sequences are MNHEY and SVGAGI. CDR3 DNA sequence: TGTGCCAGCAGCCGAGGGACAGGGGAAGAGACCCAGTACTTC. Amino acids: CASSRGTGEETQYF.

This clone has only a few counts. DNA for the CDR3: TGCGCCAGCAGCTTGGCGACAGGGGACACTGAAGCTTTCTTT. Amino acid sequence: CASSLATGDTEAFF. V and J are TRBV5-1 and TRBJ1-1; TRBD1 matches 8 bases. With 0 bases clipped from V and 3 bases from J, the junction kept 1 base outside the gene matches. Germline V gene sequence: CDR1 SGHRS, CDR2 YFSETQ. The CDR3 contains 14 residues.

This sequence joins TRBV5-1 and TRBJ2-7; D is undetermined. This CDR3 region has 12 residues. Trimming shortened V by 1 base and J by 1 base, and 3 bases separated the two germline ends. CDR1 is SGHRS, CDR2 YFSETQ, per germline. CDR3 amino acids: CASSLPSYEQYF. Written as DNA, the CDR3 is TGCGCCAGCAGCTTGCCTTCCTACGAGCAGTACTTC. The full variable domain, rest sourced from reference TRBV5-1 and TRBJ2-7, is KAGVTQTPRYLIKTRGQQVTLSCSPISGHRSVSWYQQTPGQGLQFLFEYFSETQRNKGNFPGRFSGRQFSNSRSEMNVSTLELGDSALYLCASSLPSYEQYFGPGTRLTVT.

The chain employs TRBV5-6 and TRBJ1-6, with TRBD1 matching 11 bases. Germline V lookup: CDR1 SGHDT, CDR2 YYEEEE. V lost 4 bases, J lost 8 bases, and 2 bases stayed unmatched. The CDR3 is 14 amino acids. The chain's CDR3 is CASSRTGGYSPLHF. CDR3 sequence (DNA): TGTGCCAGCAGCCGGACAGGGGGCTATTCACCCCTCCACTTT.